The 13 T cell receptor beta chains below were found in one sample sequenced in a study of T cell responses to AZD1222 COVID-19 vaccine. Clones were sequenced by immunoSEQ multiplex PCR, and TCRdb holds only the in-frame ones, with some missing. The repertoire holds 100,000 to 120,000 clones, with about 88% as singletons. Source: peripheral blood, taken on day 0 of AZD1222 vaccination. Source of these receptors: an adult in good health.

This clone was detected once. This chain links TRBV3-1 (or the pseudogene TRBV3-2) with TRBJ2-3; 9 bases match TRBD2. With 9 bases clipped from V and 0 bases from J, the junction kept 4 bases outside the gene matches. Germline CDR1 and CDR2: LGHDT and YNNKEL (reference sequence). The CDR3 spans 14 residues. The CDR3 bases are TGTGCCAGTAGGGGACTAGCCAGCACAGATACGCAGTATTTT. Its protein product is CASRGLASTDTQYF.

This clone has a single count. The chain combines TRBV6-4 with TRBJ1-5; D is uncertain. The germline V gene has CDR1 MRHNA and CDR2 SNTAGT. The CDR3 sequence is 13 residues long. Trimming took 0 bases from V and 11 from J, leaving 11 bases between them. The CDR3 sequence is CASSDSPLASQHF. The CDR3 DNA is TGTGCCAGCAGTGACTCCCCCCTGGCGTCCCAGCATTTT.

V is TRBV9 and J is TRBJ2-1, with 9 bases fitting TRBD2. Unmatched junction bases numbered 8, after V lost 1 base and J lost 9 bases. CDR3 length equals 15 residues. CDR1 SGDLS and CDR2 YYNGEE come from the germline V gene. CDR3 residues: CASSVTPSGTAEQFF. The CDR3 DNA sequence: TGTGCCAGCAGCGTAACGCCTAGCGGGACCGCTGAGCAGTTCTTC. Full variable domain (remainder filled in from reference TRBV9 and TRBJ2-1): DSGVTQTPKHLITATGQRVTLRCSPRSGDLSVYWYQQSLDQGLQFLIQYYNGEERAKGNILERFSAQQFPDLHSELNLSSLELGDSALYFCASSVTPSGTAEQFFGPGTRLTVL.

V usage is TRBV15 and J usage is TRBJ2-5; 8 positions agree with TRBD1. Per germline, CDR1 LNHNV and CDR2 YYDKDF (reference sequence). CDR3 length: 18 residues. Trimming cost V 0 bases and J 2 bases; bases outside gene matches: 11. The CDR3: CATSRDADRGTAQETQYF. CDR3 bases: TGTGCCACCAGCAGAGATGCTGACAGGGGAACGGCACAAGAGACCCAGTACTTC.

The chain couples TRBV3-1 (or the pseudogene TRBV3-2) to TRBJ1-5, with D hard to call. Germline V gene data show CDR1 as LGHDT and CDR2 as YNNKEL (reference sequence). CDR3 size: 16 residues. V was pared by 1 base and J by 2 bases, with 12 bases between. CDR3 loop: CASSQGINGGNQPQHF. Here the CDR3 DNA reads TGTGCCAGCAGCCAAGGGATAAACGGCGGCAATCAGCCCCAGCATTTT.

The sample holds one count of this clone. The CDR3 spells CASIPGFITDTQYF. DNA for the CDR3: TGTGCCAGCATCCCGGGATTCATCACAGATACGCAGTATTTT. The chain uses TRBV6-5 and TRBJ2-3; weak D call: TRBD2 (5 bases). CDR1 and CDR2 (germline): MNHEY, SVGAGI. The V gene lost 7 bases and the J gene lost 2 bases, with 13 bases spanning the gap. The length of the CDR3 is 14 residues.

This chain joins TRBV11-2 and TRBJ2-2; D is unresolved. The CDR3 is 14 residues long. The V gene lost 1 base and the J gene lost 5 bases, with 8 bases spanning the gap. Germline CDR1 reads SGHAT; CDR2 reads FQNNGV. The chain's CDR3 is CASSLVVATGELFF. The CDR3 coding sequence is TGTGCCAGCAGCTTAGTCGTCGCGACCGGGGAGCTGTTTTTT. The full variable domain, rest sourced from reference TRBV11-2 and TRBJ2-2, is EAGVAQSPRYKIIEKRQSVAFWCNPISGHATLYWYQQILGQGPKLLIQFQNNGVVDDSQLPKDRFSAERLKGVDSTLKIQPAKLEDSAVYLCASSLVVATGELFFGEGSRLTVL.

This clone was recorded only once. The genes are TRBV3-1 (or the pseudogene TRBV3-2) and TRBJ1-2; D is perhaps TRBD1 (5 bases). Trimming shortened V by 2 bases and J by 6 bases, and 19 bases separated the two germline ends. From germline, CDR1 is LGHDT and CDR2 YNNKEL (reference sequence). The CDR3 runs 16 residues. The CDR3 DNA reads TGTGCCAGCAGCCAACCCGGGACGGCCTTTAAAGATGGCTACACCTTC. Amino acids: CASSQPGTAFKDGYTF.

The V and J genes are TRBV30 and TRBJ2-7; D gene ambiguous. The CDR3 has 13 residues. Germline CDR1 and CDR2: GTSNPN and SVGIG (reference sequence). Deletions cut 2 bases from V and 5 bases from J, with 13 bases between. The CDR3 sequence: CAWSPIGRDEQYF. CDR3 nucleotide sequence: TGTGCCTGGAGTCCGATCGGGCGAGACGAGCAGTACTTC.

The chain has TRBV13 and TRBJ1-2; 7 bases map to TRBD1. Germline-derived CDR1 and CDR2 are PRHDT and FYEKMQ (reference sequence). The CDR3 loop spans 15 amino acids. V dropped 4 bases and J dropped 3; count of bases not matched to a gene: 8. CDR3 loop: CASSSLTGSDYGYTF. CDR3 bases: TGTGCCAGCAGCTCACTGACAGGGTCGGACTATGGCTACACCTTC. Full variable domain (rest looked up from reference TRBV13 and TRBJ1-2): AAGVIQSPRHLIKEKRETATLKCYPIPRHDTVYWYQQGPGQDPQFLISFYEKMQSDKGSIPDRFSAQQFSDYHSELNMSSLELGDSALYFCASSSLTGSDYGYTFGSGTRLTVV.

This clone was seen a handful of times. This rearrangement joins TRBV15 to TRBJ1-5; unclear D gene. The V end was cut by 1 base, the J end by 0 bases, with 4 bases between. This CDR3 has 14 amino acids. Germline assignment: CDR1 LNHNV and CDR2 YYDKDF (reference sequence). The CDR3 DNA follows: TGTGCCACCAGCAGAGGGGGTAGCAATCAGCCCCAGCATTTT. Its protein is CATSRGGSNQPQHF.

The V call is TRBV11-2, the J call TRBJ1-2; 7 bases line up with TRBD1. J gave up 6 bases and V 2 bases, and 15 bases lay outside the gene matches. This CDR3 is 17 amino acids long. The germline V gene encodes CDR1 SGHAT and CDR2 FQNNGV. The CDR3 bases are TGTGCCAGCAGCTTATCGGGGACTACAGGGGTCGTGGATGGCTACACCTTC. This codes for CASSLSGTTGVVDGYTF.

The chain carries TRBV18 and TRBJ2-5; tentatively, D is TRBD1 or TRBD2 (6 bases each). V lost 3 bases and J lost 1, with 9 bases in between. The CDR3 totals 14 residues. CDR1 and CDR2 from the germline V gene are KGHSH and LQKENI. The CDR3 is CASSPPGAQETQYF. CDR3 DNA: TGTGCCAGCTCACCCCCGGGGGCCCAAGAGACCCAGTACTTC.